The 23 T cell receptor beta chains listed next were all sequenced from one sample in a study of blood T cells in healthy people across ages (dated by TCRdb to between 2014 and 2017). Library preparation employed 5' RACE. The run used an Illumina HiSeq 2500. The second PCR ran for about 6 to 11 cycles and used a J-beta primer mix along with a sample-barcoded 5' primer. The public sequencing data were trimmed at Q25 with fastp and processed into clonotypes with MiXCR by TCRdb, which kept only in-frame beta chains. Identical CDR3 proteins give one entry, which carries the most common genes and DNA. In all, the sample holds about 780,000 distinct CDR3 sequences, and around 62% of those were seen once. The ten biggest clones cover 25% to 35% of the sample. The sequenced sample was blood. These receptors all come from a young man in good health.

The genes are TRBV7-9 and TRBJ2-2, with D maybe TRBD2 (6 bases). Germline V gene data show CDR1 as SEHNR and CDR2 as FQNEAQ (reference sequence). This CDR3 is built from 13 residues. Between the trimmed V and J ends, which lost 5 bases and 3 bases, there was a span of 7 bases. The CDR3 DNA is TGTGCCAGCAGCAGGAGGGACACCGGGGAGCTGTTTTTT. Translation gives CASSRRDTGELFF.

This clonotype was observed a handful of times. J is TRBJ2-3 and V is TRBV9; a weak D match, TRBD2 (7 bases). Trimming took off 3 bases at V and 2 bases at J, with 10 bases between the two ends. CDR1 SGDLS and CDR2 YYNGEE come from the germline V gene. CDR3 length equals 14 residues. The CDR3 DNA reads TGTGCCAGCAGCGGGGGGGGCCCCACAGATACGCAGTATTTT. It is translated as CASSGGGPTDTQYF.

This clonotype was found many times. V is TRBV6-5 and J is TRBJ2-3; D not certain. CDR3 length: 13 amino acids. Looked up from germline, CDR1 is MNHEY and CDR2 is SVGAGI. Between the trimmed V and J ends, which lost 6 bases and 6 bases, there was a span of 13 bases. CDR3 in DNA: TGTGCCAGCAGCCTCTCACCTCGGGATACGCAGTATTTT. It codes for CASSLSPRDTQYF.

V is TRBV7-9 and J is TRBJ2-3; D uncertain. The CDR3 has 15 amino acids. V dropped 1 base and J dropped 0 bases, with 8 bases sitting between them. The germline V gene encodes CDR1 SEHNR and CDR2 FQNEAQ (reference sequence). The CDR3 reads CASSLEWGSTDTQYF. The CDR3 DNA is TGTGCCAGCAGCTTAGAATGGGGTAGCACAGATACGCAGTATTTT.

The J gene is TRBJ2-2, the V gene TRBV5-1; 10 bases line up with TRBD2. The CDR3 extends over 16 amino acids. Per the germline V gene, CDR1 is SGHRS and CDR2 is YFSETQ. J lost 3 bases, V lost 5 bases, and 7 bases had no gene match. Here the CDR3 DNA reads TGCGCCAGCAGTCTACAGCGGGGGGGATACACCGGGGAGCTGTTTTTT. It is translated as CASSLQRGGYTGELFF.

The chain is built from TRBV7-2 and TRBJ2-3, with D perhaps given as TRBD1 or TRBD2 (6 bases each). Trimming cost V 2 bases and J 4 bases, with 13 bases left between them. Germline CDR1 and CDR2: SGHTA and FQGNSA. This CDR3 has 15 amino acids. The CDR3 protein is CASSLRGAGADTQYF. The CDR3 coding sequence is TGTGCCAGCAGCTTAAGGGGGGCCGGGGCAGATACGCAGTATTTT.

This rearrangement joins TRBV10-3 to TRBJ2-1; 11 bases agree with TRBD1. The CDR3 extends over 17 amino acids. With 10 bases clipped from V and 7 bases from J, the junction kept 18 bases outside the gene matches. The germline V gene has CDR1 ENHRY and CDR2 SYGVKD. In nucleotides, the CDR3 is TGTGCCAGCCACGGACAGGGGGCGAGCTCACCTCGGAATGAGCAGTTCTTC. It specifies CASHGQGASSPRNEQFF.

Regarding this clonotype: The junction shows a germline mismatch at one end, possibly a read error. V and J are TRBV6-2 or TRBV6-3 and TRBJ2-1, with D possibly TRBD1 on 5 matching bases. The CDR3 has 16 residues. Germline values: CDR1 MNHEY, CDR2 SVGEGT. CDR3 sequence: CASSSFRQPSDNEQFF. The CDR3, as DNA: TGTGCCAGCAGTTCCTTCCGACAGCCCTCCGACAATGAGCAGTTCTTC.

The J gene is TRBJ2-4, the V gene TRBV11-2; D is possibly TRBD2 (6 bases). With 5 bases removed from V and 8 bases from J, the gap between germline ends came to 19 bases. Germline V gene sequence: CDR1 SGHAT, CDR2 FQNNGV. The CDR3 covers 15 residues. The DNA of the CDR3 is TGTGCCAGCAGCCCCGGGACCTCCTCGGGGGACATTCAGTACTTC. Translated, it gives CASSPGTSSGDIQYF.

The J gene is TRBJ2-2, the V gene TRBV27; no definite D call. Trimming took off 6 bases at V and 1 base at J, with 15 bases between the two ends. Germline lookup yields CDR1 MNHEY and CDR2 SMNVEV (reference sequence). CDR3 length: 16 residues. The CDR3 DNA follows: TGTGCCAGCAGCATCGGACGGTACCTGAACACCGGGGAGCTGTTTTTT. It codes for CASSIGRYLNTGELFF.

This chain joins TRBV28 and TRBJ2-5, with D perhaps TRBD2 (7 bases). The CDR3 sequence is 16 residues long. Germline CDR1 and CDR2: MDHEN and SYDVKM. V lost 3 bases and J lost 2, with 16 bases in between. The CDR3 is CASSLTAGRGQETQYF. The CDR3 nucleotides are TGTGCCAGCAGTTTGACGGCAGGGAGGGGGCAAGAGACCCAGTACTTC.

This chain uses TRBV11-2 with TRBJ2-5, with TRBD1 identical over 8 bases. Germline V gene data show CDR1 as SGHAT and CDR2 as FQNNGV. The CDR3 has 14 amino acids. With 5 bases clipped from V and 4 bases from J, the junction kept 6 bases outside the gene matches. DNA of the CDR3: TGTGCCAGCAGCCGCCTTGGGACAGGAGAGACCCAGTACTTC. The encoded protein is CASSRLGTGETQYF.

The chain employs TRBV12-5 and TRBJ2-1; 9 bases agree with TRBD1. The trim removed 3 bases at V and 7 bases at J, leaving 10 bases unmatched. CDR3 size: 16 residues. Germline-derived CDR1 and CDR2 are LGHNT and FRNRAP. CDR3 bases: TGTGCTAGTGGTTTTGTACTTGGGACAGGGTTGAATGAGCAGTTCTTC. Its translation: CASGFVLGTGLNEQFF.

V gene TRBV20-1 combines with J gene TRBJ2-4; perhaps TRBD1 as D (5 bases). The J call is uncertain, as TRBJ2-7 better fits the DNA end. There are 14 residues in the CDR3. Per germline, CDR1 DFQATT and CDR2 SNEGSKA (reference sequence). The CDR3 DNA reads TGCAGTGCTAGGCAGGGAATTGGCCCCAACGAGCAGTACTTC. This translates into CSARQGIGPNEQYF.

V and J are TRBV6-5 and TRBJ1-2; unclear D gene. The CDR3 covers 15 residues. Germline-derived CDR1 and CDR2 are MNHEY and SVGAGI. V dropped 2 bases and J dropped 4 bases, with 14 bases sitting between them. This CDR3 reads CASSYPIGGIYGYTF. In DNA, the CDR3 is TGTGCCAGCAGTTACCCGATCGGAGGGATCTATGGCTACACCTTC.

V and J are TRBV5-1 and TRBJ2-7, with TRBD1 matching over 7 bases. The last part of the DNA fits TRBJ2-5 better; the J call may be wrong. The length of the CDR3 is 13 residues. Germline CDR1 and CDR2: SGHRS and YFSETQ. CDR3 loop: CASSGGQRETQYF. Written as DNA, the CDR3 is TGCGCCAGCAGCGGGGGACAGCGGGAGACCCAGTACTTC.

V usage is TRBV4-3 and J usage is TRBJ2-3; 15 nucleotides align to TRBD2. This CDR3 contains 16 residues. Germline V gene sequence: CDR1 LGHNA, CDR2 YSLEER. With V trimmed by 4 bases and J by 4 bases, 3 bases remained unmatched. The CDR3: CASSRGLAGGADTQYF. The CDR3 bases are TGCGCCAGCAGCCGCGGACTAGCGGGGGGGGCAGATACGCAGTATTTT.

This clonotype came up a few times. The CDR3 reads CASSLNNDQPQHF. The DNA of the CDR3 is TGTGCCAGCAGCTTGAACAATGATCAGCCCCAGCATTTT. The chain couples TRBV7-2 to TRBJ1-5; no clear D. Trimming shortened V by 3 bases and J by 5 bases, and 8 bases separated the two germline ends. The V gene's germline CDR1 is SGHTA and CDR2 FQGNSA. The CDR3 is 13 amino acids.

Turning to this clonotype: Germline is not matched at one junction end, which may reflect a read error. The chain has TRBV12-3 or TRBV12-4 and TRBJ1-2, with D possibly being TRBD1 (6 bases). This CDR3 has 13 residues. The CDR3 loop reads CTSSSIAGDGYTF. CDR3 nucleotides: TGTACCAGCAGTTCTATCGCAGGGGATGGCTACACCTTC.

The CDR3 region has the DNA TGTGCCTGGGAAACCCCGGGACAGACATACACAGATACGCAGTATTTT. Its translation is CAWETPGQTYTDTQYF. The J gene is TRBJ2-3, the V gene TRBV30; TRBD1 matches 7 bases. The germline CDR1 and CDR2 sequences are GTSNPN and SVGIG (reference sequence). V shed 5 bases, J shed 2 bases, and the junction held 13 bases outside the gene matches. The CDR3 contains 16 residues.

This clonotype was found many times. V and J are TRBV10-3 and TRBJ1-1, with D maybe TRBD1 (6 bases). The CDR3 totals 15 residues. V was shortened by 8 bases and J by 1 base, with 17 bases between the two germline ends. Germline values: CDR1 ENHRY, CDR2 SYGVKD. CDR3: CAIRGVTGTNTEAFF. CDR3 sequence (DNA): TGTGCCATCCGGGGGGTAACAGGGACGAACACTGAAGCTTTCTTT.

This clonotype was recorded only once. This rearrangement joins TRBV29-1 to TRBJ2-6; no firm D call. Between the trimmed V and J ends, which lost 4 bases and 0 bases, there was a span of 7 bases. Germline CDR1 reads SQVTM; CDR2 reads ANQGSEA. This CDR3 comprises 14 residues. The CDR3 region is CSVGVASGANVLTF. In DNA, the CDR3 is TGCAGCGTTGGTGTTGCCTCTGGGGCCAACGTCCTGACTTTC.

The table lists this clonotype with a few counts. The DNA for the CDR3 is TGCGCCAGCAGCCAAGAAGGTCCGGAGACCCAGTACTTC. It encodes CASSQEGPETQYF. The chain is built from TRBV4-1 and TRBJ2-5; D not certain. This CDR3 comprises 13 residues. Germline values: CDR1 MGHRA, CDR2 YSYEKL. The ends were cut back, 0 bases at V and 5 bases at J, with 7 bases in the middle.